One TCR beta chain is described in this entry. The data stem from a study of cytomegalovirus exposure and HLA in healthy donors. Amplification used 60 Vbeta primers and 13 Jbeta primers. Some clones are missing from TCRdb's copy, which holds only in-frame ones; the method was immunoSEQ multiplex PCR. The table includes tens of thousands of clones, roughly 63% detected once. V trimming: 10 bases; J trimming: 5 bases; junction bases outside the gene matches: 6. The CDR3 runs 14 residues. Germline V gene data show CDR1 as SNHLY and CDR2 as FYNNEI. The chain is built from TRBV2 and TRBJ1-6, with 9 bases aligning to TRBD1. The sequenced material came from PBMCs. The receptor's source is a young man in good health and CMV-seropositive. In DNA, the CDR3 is TGTGCCATCCCCCGGGACAGGGATAATTCACCCCTCCACTTT. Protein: CAIPRDRDNSPLHF. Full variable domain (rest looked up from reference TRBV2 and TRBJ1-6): EPEVTQTPSHQVTQMGQEVILRCVPISNHLYFYWYRQILGQKVEFLVSFYNNEISEKSEIFDDQFSVERPDGSNFTLKIRSTKLEDSAMYFCAIPRDRDNSPLHFGNGTRLTVT.